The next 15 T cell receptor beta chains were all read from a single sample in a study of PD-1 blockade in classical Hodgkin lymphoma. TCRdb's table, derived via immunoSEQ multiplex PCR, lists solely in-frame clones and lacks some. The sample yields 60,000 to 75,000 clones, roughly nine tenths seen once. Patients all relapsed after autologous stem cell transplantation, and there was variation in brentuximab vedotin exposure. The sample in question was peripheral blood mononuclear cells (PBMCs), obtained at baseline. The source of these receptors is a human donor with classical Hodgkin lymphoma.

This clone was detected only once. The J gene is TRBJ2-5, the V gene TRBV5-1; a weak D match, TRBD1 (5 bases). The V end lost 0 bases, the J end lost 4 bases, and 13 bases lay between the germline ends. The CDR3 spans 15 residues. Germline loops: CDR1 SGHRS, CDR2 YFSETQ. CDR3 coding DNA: TGCGCCAGCAGCTTGGCACAGGCGCGGCGAGAGACCCAGTACTTC. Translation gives CASSLAQARRETQYF.

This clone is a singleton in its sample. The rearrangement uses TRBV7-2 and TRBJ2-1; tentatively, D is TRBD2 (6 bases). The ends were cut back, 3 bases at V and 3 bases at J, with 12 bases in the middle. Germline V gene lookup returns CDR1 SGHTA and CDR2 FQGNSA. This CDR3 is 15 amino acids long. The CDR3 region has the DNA TGTGCCAGCAGCTTCTTGGGCGGGGACTACAATGAGCAGTTCTTC. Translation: CASSFLGGDYNEQFF.

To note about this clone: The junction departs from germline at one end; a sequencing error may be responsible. DNA of the CDR3: TGCGCCAGCAGCCTAGGACAGAGCGAGGTGGGTTTTCGTCAGTCCCAGCATTTT. It specifies CASSLGQSEVGFRQSQHF. The chain has TRBV4-1 and TRBJ1-5; D possibly corresponds to TRBD1 (6 bases). The CDR3 runs to 18 residues. Germline CDR1 reads MGHRA; CDR2 reads YSYEKL.

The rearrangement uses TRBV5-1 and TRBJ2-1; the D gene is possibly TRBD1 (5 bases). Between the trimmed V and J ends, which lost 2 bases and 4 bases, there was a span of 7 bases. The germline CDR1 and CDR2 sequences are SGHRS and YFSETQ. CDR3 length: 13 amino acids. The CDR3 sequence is CASSFDRYNEQFF. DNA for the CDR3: TGCGCCAGCAGCTTTGACAGATACAATGAGCAGTTCTTC.

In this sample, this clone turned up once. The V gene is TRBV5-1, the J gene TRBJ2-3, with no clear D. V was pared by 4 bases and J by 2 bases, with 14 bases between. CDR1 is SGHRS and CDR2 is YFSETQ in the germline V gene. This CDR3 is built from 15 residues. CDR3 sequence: CASSPYPSSTDTQYF. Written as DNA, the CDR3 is TGCGCCAGCAGCCCCTACCCATCTTCCACAGATACGCAGTATTTT. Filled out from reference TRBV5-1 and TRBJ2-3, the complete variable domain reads KAGVTQTPRYLIKTRGQQVTLSCSPISGHRSVSWYQQTPGQGLQFLFEYFSETQRNKGNFPGRFSGRQFSNSRSEMNVSTLELGDSALYLCASSPYPSSTDTQYFGPGTRLTVL.

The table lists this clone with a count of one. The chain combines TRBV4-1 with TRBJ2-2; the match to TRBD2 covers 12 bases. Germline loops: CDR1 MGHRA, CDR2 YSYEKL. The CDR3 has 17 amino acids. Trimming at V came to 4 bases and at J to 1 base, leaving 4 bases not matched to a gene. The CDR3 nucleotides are TGCGCCAGCAGCCCGCTGACTAGCGGGAGGAACACCGGGGAGCTGTTTTTT. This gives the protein CASSPLTSGRNTGELFF.

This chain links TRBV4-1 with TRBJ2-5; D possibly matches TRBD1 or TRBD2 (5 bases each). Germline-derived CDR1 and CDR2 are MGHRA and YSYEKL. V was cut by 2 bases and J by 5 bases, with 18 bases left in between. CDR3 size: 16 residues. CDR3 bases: TGCGCCAGCAGCCAACCCGGGACCCAAAATCAGGAGACCCAGTACTTC. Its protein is CASSQPGTQNQETQYF.

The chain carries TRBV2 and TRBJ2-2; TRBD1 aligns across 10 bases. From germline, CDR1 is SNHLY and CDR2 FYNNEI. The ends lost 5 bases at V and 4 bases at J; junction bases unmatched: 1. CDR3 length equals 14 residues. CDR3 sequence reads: CASSRDRGTGELFF. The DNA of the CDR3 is TGTGCCAGCAGTCGGGACAGGGGCACCGGGGAGCTGTTTTTT.

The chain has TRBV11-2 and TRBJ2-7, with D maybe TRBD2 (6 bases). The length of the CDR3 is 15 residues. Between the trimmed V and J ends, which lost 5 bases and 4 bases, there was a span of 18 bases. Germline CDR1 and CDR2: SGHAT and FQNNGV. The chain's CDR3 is CASSQDLLSGYEQYF. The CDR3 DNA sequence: TGTGCCAGCAGCCAAGACCTCCTCAGCGGGTACGAGCAGTACTTC.

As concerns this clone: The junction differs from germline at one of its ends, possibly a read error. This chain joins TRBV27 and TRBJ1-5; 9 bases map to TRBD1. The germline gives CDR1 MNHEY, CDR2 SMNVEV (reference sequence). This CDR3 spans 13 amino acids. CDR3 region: CASSEGQGSPRHF. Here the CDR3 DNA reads TGTGCCAGCAGCGAGGGACAGGGCTCCCCCCGGCATTTT.

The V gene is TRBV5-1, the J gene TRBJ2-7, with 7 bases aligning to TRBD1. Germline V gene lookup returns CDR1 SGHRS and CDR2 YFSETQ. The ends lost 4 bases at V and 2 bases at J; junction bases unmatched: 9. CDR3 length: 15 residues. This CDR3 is CASSLDRDNAYEQYF. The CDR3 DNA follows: TGCGCCAGCAGCCTAGACAGGGATAACGCCTACGAGCAGTACTTC.

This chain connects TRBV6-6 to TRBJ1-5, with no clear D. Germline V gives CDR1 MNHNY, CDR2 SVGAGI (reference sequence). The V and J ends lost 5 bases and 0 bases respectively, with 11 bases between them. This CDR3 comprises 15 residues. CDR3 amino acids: CASSRTPNSNQPQHF. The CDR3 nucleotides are TGTGCCAGCAGTCGGACCCCAAATAGCAATCAGCCCCAGCATTTT.

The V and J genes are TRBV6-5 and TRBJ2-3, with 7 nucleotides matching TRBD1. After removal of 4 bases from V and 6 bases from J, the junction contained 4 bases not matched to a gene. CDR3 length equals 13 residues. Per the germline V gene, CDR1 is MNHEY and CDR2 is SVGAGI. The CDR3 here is CASSSTGTDTQYF. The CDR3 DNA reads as TGTGCCAGCAGTTCGACAGGGACGGATACGCAGTATTTT.

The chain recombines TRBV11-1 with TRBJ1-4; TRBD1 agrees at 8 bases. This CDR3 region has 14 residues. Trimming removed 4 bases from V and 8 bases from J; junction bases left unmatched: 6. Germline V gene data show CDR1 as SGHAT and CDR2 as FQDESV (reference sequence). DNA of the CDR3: TGTGCCAGCAGCTCCGACAGGGGCGAAGAAAAACTGTTTTTT. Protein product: CASSSDRGEEKLFF.

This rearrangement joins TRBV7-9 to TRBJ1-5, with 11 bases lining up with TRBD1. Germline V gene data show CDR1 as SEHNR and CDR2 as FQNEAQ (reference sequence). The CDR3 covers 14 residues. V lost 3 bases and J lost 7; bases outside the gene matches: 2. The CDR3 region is CASSLGQGVQPQHF. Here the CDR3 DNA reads TGTGCCAGCAGCTTGGGACAGGGGGTCCAGCCCCAGCATTTT.